This T cell receptor (beta chain) originates from a study of shared clonotypes between healthy human individuals. Sequencing used immunoSEQ multiplex PCR; TCRdb keeps in-frame clones, though not all of them. The sample includes about 1 million clones, 78% of them seen just once. The length of the CDR3 is 14 residues. V was trimmed by 4 bases and J by 2 bases, leaving 11 bases between them. Germline loops: CDR1 SGHNT, CDR2 YENEEA. The chain has TRBV11-3 and TRBJ2-5; D remains unclear. The sequence derives from a man aged 18 to 30 in good health. Some clones in this sample may be carry-over from other donors' samples. The sample comprised memory CD4+ T cells from PBMCs. Subset described: CD45RA-negative fraction. CDR3 sequence reads: CASSSTGRQETQYF. CDR3 DNA sequence: TGTGCCAGCAGCTCCACCGGACGTCAAGAGACCCAGTACTTC.